One sample yielded the 32 T cell receptor beta chains listed below, sequenced in a study of CD8+ T cells in alopecia areata (dated by TCRdb to 2016 to 2018). The library relied on the immunoSEQ multiplex PCR assay. RNA was extracted from all samples and reverse transcribed into cDNA as template for TCR sequencing. Entries here come from immuneACCESS through TCRdb and include only in-frame sequences with V and J called. Some clones fail to appear in such tables; in the studies checked, an unresolved V gene covers under half of the shortfall, and the cause of the remainder is unknown. Here the sample has about 100,000 clones; about 61% occur a single time. Roughly 15% of the sample is in the top ten clones. The treatment or condition label corresponds to: oral pan-JAK inhibitor, 5-10 mg twice daily. The specimen comprised CD8+ T cells sorted from blood, sampled at approximately week 55, from a patient treated with tofacitinib. The receptors come from a human donor with alopecia areata.

The table lists this clone with a few counts. The chain carries TRBV13 and TRBJ1-1; TRBD1 agrees at 7 bases. V lost 5 bases to trimming and J lost 7 bases; unmatched junction nucleotides: 7. This CDR3 contains 13 residues. Looked up from germline, CDR1 is PRHDT and CDR2 is FYEKMQ (reference sequence). In DNA form, the CDR3 reads TGTGCCAGCAGCATCGGGACAGCTCTTGAAGCTTTCTTT. Its protein is CASSIGTALEAFF.

This clone was counted a few times. The chain's CDR3 is CASIISSGGNTEAFF. CDR3 sequence (DNA): TGTGCCAGCATCATAAGTTCCGGGGGGAACACTGAAGCTTTCTTT. The chain uses TRBV7-4 and TRBJ1-1; D might be TRBD1 (5 bases). Trimming shortened V by 7 bases and J by 1 base, and 16 bases separated the two germline ends. Germline CDR1 SGHVT, CDR2 SQSDAQ. CDR3 length equals 15 residues.

The chain employs TRBV7-9 and TRBJ2-7; D possibly corresponds to TRBD2 (5 bases). This CDR3 spans 15 amino acids. The V and J ends lost 3 bases and 0 bases respectively, with 12 bases between them. The V gene's germline CDR1 is SEHNR and CDR2 FQNEAQ (reference sequence). As DNA, the CDR3 is TGTGCCAGCAGCTTCATGAGGGAGAGCTCCTACGAGCAGTACTTC. Protein: CASSFMRESSYEQYF.

The chain is built from TRBV13 and TRBJ2-3; D remains unclear. V was cut by 1 base and J by 6 bases, with 5 bases left in between. The CDR3 length is 12 residues. Germline V gene lookup returns CDR1 PRHDT and CDR2 FYEKMQ (reference sequence). The CDR3 protein is CASSLARDTQYF. The CDR3 nucleotides are TGTGCCAGCAGCTTAGCGAGGGATACGCAGTATTTT.

The chain has TRBV6-1 and TRBJ1-2; a weak D match, TRBD1 (5 bases). The CDR3 consists of 13 residues. The germline V and J ends were trimmed by 3 bases and 4 bases, with 9 bases remaining between them. The germline gives CDR1 MNHNS, CDR2 SASEGT. The CDR3 DNA sequence: TGTGCCAGCAGTGAGGGGGTCGGCTATGGCTACACCTTC. Translated: CASSEGVGYGYTF.

This chain links TRBV18 with TRBJ2-7; 8 nucleotides line up with TRBD1. The CDR3 runs 15 residues. Germline lookup yields CDR1 KGHSH and CDR2 LQKENI. V lost 5 bases and J lost 2; bases outside the gene matches: 8. CDR3 amino acids: CASSSSGGSPYEQYF. CDR3 coding DNA: TGTGCCAGCTCATCCTCAGGGGGCAGCCCCTACGAGCAGTACTTC.

This chain connects TRBV27 to TRBJ2-1, with 11 bases that match TRBD2. CDR3 length: 18 residues. Germline CDR1 reads MNHEY; CDR2 reads SMNVEV (reference sequence). V lost 0 bases to trimming and J lost 2 bases; unmatched junction nucleotides: 6. The CDR3 region has the DNA TGTGCCAGCAGTTTATCCCCTCCACTAGCGGGGGCCTACAATGAGCAGTTCTTC. It encodes CASSLSPPLAGAYNEQFF.

This sequence joins TRBV2 and TRBJ2-7, with D tentatively TRBD1 or TRBD2 (5 bases each). The CDR3 has 14 amino acids. V lost 7 bases and J lost 5, with 18 bases in between. Germline V lookup: CDR1 SNHLY, CDR2 FYNNEI. DNA for the CDR3: TGTGCCAGCACGTGGGGACGAGGGAAAGACGAGCAGTACTTC. Translated: CASTWGRGKDEQYF.

The chain has TRBV2 and TRBJ1-1; perhaps TRBD1 as D (5 bases). The CDR3 consists of 12 residues. CDR1 and CDR2 from the germline V gene are SNHLY and FYNNEI. V was shortened by 6 bases and J by 5 bases, with 10 bases between the two germline ends. In DNA form, the CDR3 reads TGTGCCAGCAGCGGCAAGGGGACTGAAGCTTTCTTT. Translated, it gives CASSGKGTEAFF.

The V gene is TRBV6-1, the J gene TRBJ2-1; D is tentatively TRBD1 or TRBD2 (6 bases each). The CDR3 consists of 15 residues. Trimming took off 5 bases at V and 9 bases at J, with 20 bases between the two ends. From germline, CDR1 is MNHNS and CDR2 SASEGT. Here the CDR3 DNA reads TGTGCCAGCAGTCCCGGGGGCAGGCGGTATTCTGAGCAGTTCTTC. Encoded protein: CASSPGGRRYSEQFF.

The chain couples TRBV6-5 to TRBJ1-2; D might be TRBD1 (5 bases). From germline, CDR1 is MNHEY and CDR2 SVGAGI. The CDR3 is 14 amino acids. The ends were cut back, 6 bases at V and 3 bases at J, with 14 bases in the middle. Here the CDR3 reads CASRPGRGDYGYTF. The CDR3 DNA follows: TGTGCCAGCAGACCGGGGCGGGGGGACTATGGCTACACCTTC.

The chain recombines TRBV9 with TRBJ2-1, with a tentative D call TRBD2 (6 bases). Germline CDR1 SGDLS, CDR2 YYNGEE. The CDR3 loop spans 14 amino acids. Trimming cost V 3 bases and J 5 bases, with 12 bases left between them. The CDR3 DNA sequence: TGTGCCAGCAGCGCTAGAGGAGGGAACAATGAGCAGTTCTTC. Amino acids: CASSARGGNNEQFF.

This clone was detected only a few times. The V and J genes are TRBV29-1 and TRBJ1-1; weak D call: TRBD1 (5 bases). Trimming shortened V by 3 bases and J by 5 bases, and 13 bases separated the two germline ends. Looked up from germline, CDR1 is SQVTM and CDR2 is ANQGSEA. The CDR3 contains 13 residues. As DNA, the CDR3 is TGCAGCGTTGACGTTGAGGGACTGACTGAAGCTTTCTTT. Translated, it gives CSVDVEGLTEAFF.

The genes are TRBV30 and TRBJ1-6; D not resolved. The CDR3 runs 14 residues. V was clipped by 5 bases and J by 7 bases, with 15 bases between them. CDR1 is GTSNPN and CDR2 is SVGIG in the germline V gene (reference sequence). The chain's CDR3 is CAWALEPRNSPLHF. The CDR3 DNA is TGTGCCTGGGCACTCGAGCCTAGGAATTCACCCCTCCACTTT. Drawing the rest from reference TRBV30 and TRBJ1-6, the complete variable domain is SQTIHQWPATLVQPVGSPLSLECTVEGTSNPNLYWYRQAAGRGLQLLFYSVGIGQISSEVPQNLSASRPQDRQFILSSKKLLLSDSGFYLCAWALEPRNSPLHFGNGTRLTVT.

Only a few counts were recorded for this clone. The CDR3 spells CASGFLGRSGYTF. The CDR3 nucleotides read TGTGCCAGCGGGTTCCTGGGGCGAAGTGGCTACACCTTC. The genes are TRBV7-9 and TRBJ1-2; tentative D call: TRBD1 (5 bases). There are 13 residues in the CDR3. Germline V gene sequence: CDR1 SEHNR, CDR2 FQNEAQ (reference sequence). Trimming took 8 bases from V and 7 from J, leaving 17 bases between them.

Only a few counts were recorded for this clone. V and J are TRBV2 and TRBJ1-5, with D maybe TRBD1 (5 bases). The CDR3 covers 14 residues. Trimming shortened V by 6 bases and J by 2 bases, and 11 bases separated the two germline ends. Germline V CDR1 and CDR2: SNHLY, FYNNEI. CDR3 DNA sequence: TGTGCCAGCAGATGGGACTCGGGCAATCAGCCCCAGCATTTT. This translates into CASRWDSGNQPQHF. The full variable domain, rest sourced from reference TRBV2 and TRBJ1-5, is EPEVTQTPSHQVTQMGQEVILRCVPISNHLYFYWYRQILGQKVEFLVSFYNNEISEKSEIFDDQFSVERPDGSNFTLKIRSTKLEDSAMYFCASRWDSGNQPQHFGDGTRLSIL.

This sequence joins TRBV5-1 and TRBJ1-2; TRBD1 is a possible D gene (6 bases). There are 14 residues in the CDR3. V gave up 2 bases and J gave up 6 bases, with 14 bases separating them. Looked up from germline, CDR1 is SGHRS and CDR2 is YFSETQ. The CDR3 sequence is CASSLTGAGDGYTF. The DNA for the CDR3 is TGCGCCAGCAGCTTAACCGGGGCAGGGGATGGCTACACCTTC. Filled out from reference TRBV5-1 and TRBJ1-2, the complete variable domain reads KAGVTQTPRYLIKTRGQQVTLSCSPISGHRSVSWYQQTPGQGLQFLFEYFSETQRNKGNFPGRFSGRQFSNSRSEMNVSTLELGDSALYLCASSLTGAGDGYTFGSGTRLTVV.

The chain has TRBV7-2 and TRBJ2-3; no clear D gene. CDR1 and CDR2 (germline): SGHTA, FQGNSA. Between the trimmed V and J ends, which lost 2 bases and 3 bases, there was a span of 6 bases. This CDR3 has 13 amino acids. CDR3 sequence: CASSLWLTDTQYF. The CDR3 DNA sequence: TGTGCCAGCAGCTTATGGTTAACAGATACGCAGTATTTT.

The rearrangement uses TRBV25-1 and TRBJ1-2, with D tentatively TRBD1 (6 bases). Germline CDR1 MGHDK, CDR2 SYGVNS. This CDR3 spans 13 amino acids. Deletions cut 3 bases from V and 4 bases from J, with 9 bases between. CDR3 amino acids: CASSDRGSYGYTF. CDR3 coding DNA: TGTGCCAGCAGTGACAGGGGTAGCTATGGCTACACCTTC.

V gene TRBV14 combines with J gene TRBJ2-1; 9 bases are a match to TRBD2. This CDR3 is built from 15 residues. CDR1 is SGHDN and CDR2 is FVKESK in the germline V gene. The V segment lost 3 bases and the J segment 6 bases; nucleotides outside the gene matches: 6. The CDR3 region has the DNA TGTGCCAGCAGCCACAATAGCGGGGGCCTCAATGAGCAGTTCTTC. Translated, it gives CASSHNSGGLNEQFF.

The rearrangement uses TRBV2 and TRBJ2-7, with D unresolved. Germline CDR1 and CDR2: SNHLY and FYNNEI. Trimming removed 1 base from V and 2 bases from J, with 6 bases in between. CDR3 length: 13 amino acids. This chain's CDR3 is CASSEGITYEQYF. The CDR3 DNA is TGTGCCAGCAGTGAAGGGATTACCTACGAGCAGTACTTC. Full variable domain (remainder filled in from reference TRBV2 and TRBJ2-7): EPEVTQTPSHQVTQMGQEVILRCVPISNHLYFYWYRQILGQKVEFLVSFYNNEISEKSEIFDDQFSVERPDGSNFTLKIRSTKLEDSAMYFCASSEGITYEQYFGPGTRLTVT.

This clone was seen a few times. This chain joins TRBV5-1 and TRBJ2-7; unclear D gene. In germline, CDR1 is SGHRS, CDR2 YFSETQ. The V and J ends lost 0 bases and 0 bases respectively, with 7 bases between them. This CDR3 spans 14 amino acids. The CDR3 sequence is CASSLGPSSYEQYF. CDR3 DNA: TGCGCCAGCAGCTTGGGGCCGAGCTCCTACGAGCAGTACTTC.

This chain links TRBV7-9 with TRBJ1-2; D gene ambiguous. Germline CDR1 is SEHNR and CDR2 is FQNEAQ (reference sequence). This CDR3 contains 15 residues. Trimming took 5 bases from V and 8 from J, leaving 21 bases between them. The CDR3 sequence: CASSPRIGQDEGYTF. As DNA, the CDR3 is TGTGCCAGCAGCCCCCGCATCGGGCAGGACGAGGGCTACACCTTC. The full variable domain, its missing parts supplied by reference TRBV7-9 and TRBJ1-2, is DTGVSQNPRHKITKRGQNVTFRCDPISEHNRLYWYRQTLGQGPEFLTYFQNEAQLEKSRLLSDRFSAERPKGSFSTLEIQRTEQGDSAMYLCASSPRIGQDEGYTFGSGTRLTVV.

The V gene is TRBV5-6, the J gene TRBJ2-7; tentatively, D is TRBD1 or TRBD2 (6 bases each). V was cut by 0 bases and J by 5 bases, with 18 bases left in between. Germline CDR1 SGHDT, CDR2 YYEEEE. This CDR3 contains 16 residues. Written as DNA, the CDR3 is TGTGCCAGCAGCTTGGATTGGGGGCGGGATGTCCACGAGCAGTACTTC. Translating gives CASSLDWGRDVHEQYF.

This rearrangement joins TRBV6-1 to TRBJ2-1, with TRBD2 matching over 8 bases. The length of the CDR3 is 17 residues. CDR1 and CDR2 (germline): MNHNS, SASEGT. J lost 0 bases, V lost 3 bases, and 7 bases had no gene match. The CDR3 loop is CASSDYTGGASYNEQFF. CDR3 in DNA: TGTGCCAGCAGTGACTATACCGGGGGGGCCTCCTACAATGAGCAGTTCTTC.

The rearrangement uses TRBV13 and TRBJ2-3; 9 positions agree with TRBD2. The CDR3 has 15 residues. In germline, CDR1 is PRHDT, CDR2 FYEKMQ (reference sequence). V dropped 3 bases and J dropped 4; count of bases not matched to a gene: 5. DNA of the CDR3: TGTGCCAGCAGCTTGCGGGGGGGCTACGCAGATACGCAGTATTTT. Translation gives CASSLRGGYADTQYF.

The J gene is TRBJ2-7, the V gene TRBV12-5; TRBD1 is a possible D gene (5 bases). Germline CDR1 reads LGHNT; CDR2 reads FRNRAP. The V end lost 5 bases, the J end lost 3 bases, and 20 bases lay between the germline ends. This CDR3 is 16 amino acids long. The DNA for the CDR3 is TGTGCTAGTGGTACTCCACCGACAGAGCTTAACTACGAGCAGTACTTC. Its protein is CASGTPPTELNYEQYF.

This chain's CDR3 is CASSEGTANTEAFF. In nucleotides, the CDR3 is TGTGCCAGCAGCGAAGGGACAGCGAACACTGAAGCTTTCTTT. This chain connects TRBV13 to TRBJ1-1, with 7 bases lining up with TRBD1. This CDR3 region has 14 residues. J lost 1 base, V lost 5 bases, and 4 bases had no gene match. Germline V gives CDR1 PRHDT, CDR2 FYEKMQ (reference sequence).

The chain uses TRBV6-1 and TRBJ2-2; 8 bases map to TRBD1. Per the germline V gene, CDR1 is MNHNS and CDR2 is SASEGT. CDR3 length equals 15 residues. Unmatched junction bases numbered 8, after V lost 6 bases and J lost 5 bases. The CDR3 bases are TGTGCCAGCAGAAGACAGGGGTTTAGGACCGGGGAGCTGTTTTTT. Amino acids: CASRRQGFRTGELFF.

The gene calls are TRBV6-5 and TRBJ2-7; 7 bases match TRBD2. The length of the CDR3 is 13 residues. Germline trimming cut 10 bases from V and 2 bases from J; bases unmatched to any gene: 8. Germline loops: CDR1 MNHEY, CDR2 SVGAGI. CDR3 residues: CATKTSDTYEQYF. The CDR3 coding sequence is TGTGCCACAAAAACTAGCGACACCTACGAGCAGTACTTC.

CDR3 loop: CASSQLAGGAYTDTQYF. The CDR3 region has the DNA TGTGCCAGCAGCCAATTGGCCGGGGGGGCCTACACAGATACGCAGTATTTT. The chain recombines TRBV4-2 with TRBJ2-3; 8 nucleotides match TRBD2. Germline V gene lookup returns CDR1 LGHNA and CDR2 YNFKEQ. After removal of 2 bases from V and 2 bases from J, the junction contained 9 bases not matched to a gene. The CDR3 sequence is 17 residues long.

The genes are TRBV30 and TRBJ2-3, with D unresolved. With 1 base removed from V and 2 bases from J, the gap between germline ends came to 10 bases. The CDR3 loop spans 14 amino acids. Per germline, CDR1 GTSNPN and CDR2 SVGIG (reference sequence). The CDR3 here is CAWSELSTTDTQYF. The CDR3 nucleotides are TGTGCCTGGAGTGAGTTATCCACCACAGATACGCAGTATTTT. Full variable domain (remainder filled in from reference TRBV30 and TRBJ2-3): SQTIHQWPATLVQPVGSPLSLECTVEGTSNPNLYWYRQAAGRGLQLLFYSVGIGQISSEVPQNLSASRPQDRQFILSSKKLLLSDSGFYLCAWSELSTTDTQYFGPGTRLTVL.